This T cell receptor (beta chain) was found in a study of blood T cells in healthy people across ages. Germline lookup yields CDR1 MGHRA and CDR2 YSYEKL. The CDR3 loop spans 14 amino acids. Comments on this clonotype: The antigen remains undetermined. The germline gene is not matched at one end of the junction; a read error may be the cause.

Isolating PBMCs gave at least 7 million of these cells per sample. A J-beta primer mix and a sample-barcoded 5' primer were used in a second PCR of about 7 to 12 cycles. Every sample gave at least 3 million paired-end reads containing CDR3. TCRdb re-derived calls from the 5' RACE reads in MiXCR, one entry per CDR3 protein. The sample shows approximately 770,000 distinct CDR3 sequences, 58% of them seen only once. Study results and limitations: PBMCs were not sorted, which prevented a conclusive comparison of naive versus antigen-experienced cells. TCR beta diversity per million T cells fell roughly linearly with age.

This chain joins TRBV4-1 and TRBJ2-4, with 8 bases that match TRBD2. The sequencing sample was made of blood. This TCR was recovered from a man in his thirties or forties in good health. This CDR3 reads CANSHAGGLGIQYF. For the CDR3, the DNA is TGCGCCAACAGCCACGCGGGGGGTTTGGGCATTCAGTACTTC.